Listed below are T cell receptor beta chains from one sample, sequenced in a study of tumor-infiltrating lymphocytes in oesophageal squamous cell carcinoma. TCRdb processed the PCR reads anew with MiXCR; each CDR3 protein has one entry. The sample consists of 20,000 to 25,000 distinct CDR3 sequences, approximately 40% of them appearing once. Sequences were obtained from esophageal tumor tissue. Receptors were obtained from a male donor with esophageal squamous cell carcinoma. Each CDR3 is given with its conserved first and last residue. D genes are given only for firm matches. Clone size is shown for a subset of rows, as once, few, many or a class of expanded clone.

D gene: TRBD2; clone size: few; V gene: TRBV9; J gene: TRBJ2-6; CDR3 DNA: TGTGCCAGCAGCGTAGCCGCGGGGGCTGGGGCCAACGTCCTGACTTTC; CDR3 protein: CASSVAAGAGANVLTF
D gene: NA; clone size: many; V gene: TRBV6-1; J gene: TRBJ1-2; CDR3 DNA: TGTGCCAGCAAAGACCCTAACTATGGCTACACCTTC; CDR3 protein: CASKDPNYGYTF
D gene: TRBD2; clone size: many; V gene: TRBV5-4; J gene: TRBJ2-4; CDR3 DNA: TGTGCCAGCAGCCGCGGGACTAGCGGGGCACTTTTGGAGCAGTACTTC; CDR3 protein: CASSRGTSGALLEQYF
D gene: NA; clone size: NA; V gene: TRBV10-3; J gene: TRBJ2-7; CDR3 DNA: TGTGCCATCAGGAACCCTGGGGCCCATACGCAGTACTTC; CDR3 protein: CAIRNPGAHTQYF
D gene: NA; clone size: many; V gene: TRBV25-1; J gene: TRBJ1-2; CDR3 DNA: TGTGCCAGCAGTGTCGGGAACTATGGCTACACCTTC; CDR3 protein: CASSVGNYGYTF
D gene: NA; clone size: few; V gene: TRBV7-6; J gene: TRBJ2-1; CDR3 DNA: TGTGCCAGCAGCTTAGGAGGGGCCACAGATACGCAGTTCTTC; CDR3 protein: CASSLGGATDTQFF
D gene: NA; clone size: many; V gene: TRBV7-9; J gene: TRBJ1-1; CDR3 DNA: TGTGCCAGCAGCGCGATGACAGGGAACACTGAAGCTTTCTTT; CDR3 protein: CASSAMTGNTEAFF
D gene: NA; clone size: NA; V gene: TRBV6-6; J gene: TRBJ2-5; CDR3 DNA: TGTGCCAGCAGTTACTCTTGGGGTGCTTGGGATTCACCCCTCCACTTC; CDR3 protein: CASSYSWGAWDSPLHF
D gene: TRBD2; clone size: NA; V gene: TRBV7-4; J gene: TRBJ2-7; CDR3 DNA: TGTGCCAGCAGCTTAGCGTCTAGCGGGAAACTCTACGAGCAGTACTTC; CDR3 protein: CASSLASSGKLYEQYF
D gene: TRBD2; clone size: NA; V gene: TRBV20-1; J gene: TRBJ2-4; CDR3 DNA: TGCAGTGCTAGAGATTGGAGGGGACTAGCGGAGGTTACGCGGCAGTACTTC; CDR3 protein: CSARDWRGLAEVTRQYF
D gene: TRBD2; clone size: medium-sized; V gene: TRBV6-6; J gene: TRBJ2-7; CDR3 DNA: TGTGCCAGCAGTTACCAGCTAGCGGCCTCCTACGAGCAGTACTTC; CDR3 protein: CASSYQLAASYEQYF
D gene: NA; clone size: NA; V gene: TRBV11-2; J gene: TRBJ2-5; CDR3 DNA: TGTGCCAGCAGCTTAGTTGCTAGTGAGCAGTACTTC; CDR3 protein: CASSLVASEQYF
D gene: NA; clone size: NA; V gene: TRBV18; J gene: TRBJ2-1; CDR3 DNA: TGTGCCAGCTCACCCGGCGCAGGGTACAATGAGCAGTTCTTC; CDR3 protein: CASSPGAGYNEQFF
D gene: NA; clone size: many; V gene: TRBV4-1; J gene: TRBJ2-1; CDR3 DNA: TGCGCCAGCAGCCAAGAGGAGATTGGGCAGTTCTTC; CDR3 protein: CASSQEEIGQFF
D gene: NA; clone size: medium-sized; V gene: TRBV7-2; J gene: TRBJ2-4; CDR3 DNA: TGTGCCAGCAGCTTAGCTAGACCCCATAACATTCAGTACTTC; CDR3 protein: CASSLARPHNIQYF
D gene: NA; clone size: many; V gene: TRBV28; J gene: TRBJ2-7; CDR3 DNA: TGTGCCAGCAGGGGACCTTACTACGAGCAGTACTTC; CDR3 protein: CASRGPYYEQYF
D gene: NA; clone size: many; V gene: TRBV27; J gene: TRBJ2-2; CDR3 DNA: TGTGCCAGCAAAGGGCACAACACCGGGGAGCTGTTTTTT; CDR3 protein: CASKGHNTGELFF